This TCR beta chain was documented in a study of shared clonotypes between healthy human individuals. The repertoire was sequenced with immunoSEQ multiplex PCR; TCRdb's copy has only in-frame clones and lacks some. The top ten hold approximately 1.7% of the sample, which has some 2,100,000 clones, under 95% seen once. Naive-designated CD8 cells lacked CD45RO, were positively enriched for CCR7, and omitted terminally differentiated effector memory CD45RA+ cells. This CDR3 is built from 12 residues. CDR1 SGHRS and CDR2 YFSETQ come from the germline V gene. Deletions cut 4 bases from V and 2 bases from J, with 6 bases between. Comments on this clone: Different DNA sequences within this sample yield the same CDR3.

The sequencing sample was made of naive CD8+ T cells from PBMCs. The chain combines TRBV5-1 with TRBJ1-1; D call uncertain. The clonotype comes from a man between 18 and 35 years old in good health. Some clones in this sample may be carry-over from other donors' samples. The CDR3 coding sequence is TGCGCCAGCAGCCTTGTCAACACTGAAGCTTTCTTT. It encodes CASSLVNTEAFF. Full variable domain (remainder filled in from reference TRBV5-1 and TRBJ1-1): KAGVTQTPRYLIKTRGQQVTLSCSPISGHRSVSWYQQTPGQGLQFLFEYFSETQRNKGNFPGRFSGRQFSNSRSEMNVSTLELGDSALYLCASSLVNTEAFFGQGTRLTVV.